One and the same sample provided the 22 T cell receptor beta chains below, sequenced in a study of cytomegalovirus exposure and HLA in healthy donors. Both 60 Vbeta primers and 13 Jbeta primers went into the PCR. Only in-frame clones appear in the TCRdb table, and some are missing; sequencing was by immunoSEQ multiplex PCR. The sample has some 130,000 clones; around 85% are singletons. Sequenced material: PBMCs. The receptor source for this set is a woman in her forties or fifties in good health and CMV-seropositive.

The V gene is TRBV5-1, the J gene TRBJ2-1; D unresolved. Trimming took 0 bases from V and 8 from J, leaving 6 bases between them. CDR1 is SGHRS, CDR2 YFSETQ, per germline. The CDR3 runs to 12 residues. The CDR3 is CASSLVLYEQFF. CDR3 in DNA: TGCGCCAGCAGCTTGGTTCTCTATGAGCAGTTCTTC. The full variable domain, with the rest looked up from reference TRBV5-1 and TRBJ2-1, is KAGVTQTPRYLIKTRGQQVTLSCSPISGHRSVSWYQQTPGQGLQFLFEYFSETQRNKGNFPGRFSGRQFSNSRSEMNVSTLELGDSALYLCASSLVLYEQFFGPGTRLTVL.

This sequence joins TRBV5-6 and TRBJ2-3; 7 positions agree with TRBD2. The CDR3 extends over 17 amino acids. Germline V lookup: CDR1 SGHDT, CDR2 YYEEEE. The ends lost 4 bases at V and 1 base at J; junction bases unmatched: 12. The CDR3 bases are TGTGCCAGCAGCCTGGGGGGGGTCCGATGGGGCACAGATACGCAGTATTTT. The encoded protein is CASSLGGVRWGTDTQYF.

This sequence joins TRBV2 and TRBJ2-1; 9 nucleotides match TRBD2. CDR3 length: 15 residues. The J segment lost 1 base and the V segment lost 6 bases, leaving 4 bases of the junction unmatched. In germline, CDR1 is SNHLY, CDR2 FYNNEI. The CDR3 here is CASRASGGSYNEQFF. CDR3 nucleotide sequence: TGTGCCAGCAGGGCCAGCGGGGGGTCCTACAATGAGCAGTTCTTC.

The rearrangement uses TRBV29-1 and TRBJ2-7, with 8 positions matching TRBD1. CDR1 is SQVTM, CDR2 ANQGSEA, per germline. The CDR3 has 12 residues. With V trimmed by 6 bases and J by 0 bases, 1 base remained unmatched. The CDR3 DNA is TGCAGCGTGGGACAGGTCTCCTACGAGCAGTACTTC. This gives the protein CSVGQVSYEQYF.

The V and J genes are TRBV7-8 and TRBJ2-1, with 10 bases that match TRBD2. CDR1 is SGHVS, CDR2 FQNEAQ, per germline. The CDR3 covers 14 residues. J gave up 12 bases and V 1 base, and 6 bases lay outside the gene matches. The CDR3 DNA reads TGTGCCAGCAGCTTAGTCTCTAGCGGGGGCGGGCAGTTCTTC. This codes for CASSLVSSGGGQFF.

This clone was recorded only once. The chain couples TRBV27 to TRBJ1-2; 10 bases line up with TRBD1. The germline gives CDR1 MNHEY, CDR2 SMNVEV (reference sequence). J gave up 7 bases and V 5 bases, and 10 bases lay outside the gene matches. The CDR3 spans 15 residues. The CDR3 DNA is TGTGCCAGCAGTGCCCCGGGACAGGGGTCGAGTGGCTACACCTTC. The encoded protein is CASSAPGQGSSGYTF.

V is TRBV5-1 and J is TRBJ2-5, with 7 positions matching TRBD1. J lost 1 base, V lost 4 bases, and 4 bases had no gene match. This CDR3 has 14 amino acids. CDR1 and CDR2 (germline): SGHRS, YFSETQ. CDR3 loop: CASSTGQLQETQYF. CDR3 in DNA: TGCGCCAGCAGCACGGGACAGCTCCAAGAGACCCAGTACTTC.

CDR3 amino acids: CASSFGGNQPQHF. CDR3 coding DNA: TGTGCCAGCAGCTTCGGGGGAAATCAGCCCCAGCATTTT. V and J are TRBV7-6 and TRBJ1-5; tentatively, D is TRBD1 (5 bases). V lost 3 bases and J lost 4, with 7 bases in between. The CDR3 runs 13 residues. The germline CDR1 and CDR2 sequences are SGHVS and FNYEAQ.

The chain links TRBV5-4 to TRBJ1-2; 7 nucleotides align to TRBD1. The V segment lost 4 bases and the J segment 3 bases; nucleotides outside the gene matches: 3. Germline CDR1 and CDR2: SGHNT and YYREEE (reference sequence). The CDR3 contains 13 residues. In DNA, the CDR3 is TGTGCCAGCAGCACGACAGGGTACTATGGCTACACCTTC. It encodes CASSTTGYYGYTF. The full variable domain, completed using reference TRBV5-4 and TRBJ1-2, is ETGVTQSPTHLIKTRGQQVTLRCSSQSGHNTVSWYQQALGQGPQFIFQYYREEENGRGNFPPRFSGLQFPNYSSELNVNALELDDSALYLCASSTTGYYGYTFGSGTRLTVV.

This clone is a singleton in its sample. The rearrangement joins TRBV9 to TRBJ2-5; TRBD1 aligns across 10 bases. The CDR3 consists of 20 residues. V was clipped by 1 base and J by 2 bases; unmatched bases: 17. The germline V gene has CDR1 SGDLS and CDR2 YYNGEE. The CDR3 region is CASSVWNRGTGATAQETQYF. Written as DNA, the CDR3 is TGTGCCAGCAGCGTATGGAACCGCGGGACAGGGGCCACGGCGCAAGAGACCCAGTACTTC.

This clone was seen just once. The V and J genes are TRBV25-1 and TRBJ1-5, with 11 bases fitting TRBD1. After removal of 3 bases from V and 5 bases from J, the junction contained 3 bases not matched to a gene. The V gene's germline CDR1 is MGHDK and CDR2 SYGVNS. The CDR3 extends over 15 amino acids. CDR3 sequence: CASSDADRGHQPQHF. The CDR3 nucleotides are TGTGCCAGCAGTGATGCGGACAGGGGGCATCAGCCCCAGCATTTT.

This clone came up once. The chain couples TRBV5-1 to TRBJ2-1, with 15 bases aligning to TRBD2. This CDR3 spans 19 amino acids. J gave up 0 bases and V 0 bases, and 4 bases lay outside the gene matches. CDR1 is SGHRS and CDR2 is YFSETQ in the germline V gene. The CDR3 coding sequence is TGCGCCAGCAGCTTGGAAGGGACTAGCGGGGGGTTCTCCTACAATGAGCAGTTCTTC. Amino acids: CASSLEGTSGGFSYNEQFF.

This chain joins TRBV6-6 and TRBJ1-4, with D uncertain. Per germline, CDR1 MNHNY and CDR2 SVGAGI (reference sequence). Trimming stripped 4 bases from V and 0 bases from J, with 6 bases between. This CDR3 region has 14 residues. The CDR3 sequence is CASSFGATNEKLFF. CDR3 nucleotides: TGTGCCAGCAGTTTCGGGGCAACTAATGAAAAACTGTTTTTT.

V and J are TRBV7-3 and TRBJ2-1; 16 bases match TRBD2. The CDR3 consists of 16 residues. The V segment lost 4 bases and the J segment 8 bases; nucleotides outside the gene matches: 5. CDR1 and CDR2 from the germline V gene are SGHTA and FQGTGA. CDR3 amino acids: CASSSGLAGGQDEQFF. The CDR3 DNA reads TGTGCCAGCAGCTCGGGACTAGCGGGGGGGCAGGATGAGCAGTTCTTC.

This chain uses TRBV10-3 with TRBJ1-1; unclear D gene. The germline V gene encodes CDR1 ENHRY and CDR2 SYGVKD. The CDR3 loop spans 13 amino acids. V was clipped by 8 bases and J by 0 bases, with 10 bases between them. The CDR3 DNA reads as TGTGCCATCGAACAGCTCCTGAACACTGAAGCTTTCTTT. Translated, it gives CAIEQLLNTEAFF.

This clone was recorded only once. The rearrangement joins TRBV5-1 to TRBJ1-4; 8 nucleotides agree with TRBD1. Losses at the gene ends were 2 bases for V and 8 bases for J; bases not matched to a gene: 2. This CDR3 is built from 13 residues. In germline, CDR1 is SGHRS, CDR2 YFSETQ. The CDR3 here is CASSFGTGEKLFF. DNA of the CDR3: TGCGCCAGCAGCTTCGGGACAGGAGAAAAACTGTTTTTT.

This clone was seen more than once but under ten times. The chain links TRBV11-3 to TRBJ2-2; TRBD2 matches 9 bases. The CDR3 consists of 15 residues. Looked up from germline, CDR1 is SGHNT and CDR2 is YENEEA. V lost 9 bases to trimming and J lost 6 bases; unmatched junction nucleotides: 11. The CDR3 is CASTRGGGAAGELFF. The CDR3 DNA follows: TGTGCCAGTACCAGGGGCGGGGGGGCCGCCGGGGAGCTGTTTTTT.

This clone was recorded once. The CDR3 is CASGLVRGPEAFF. The DNA for the CDR3 is TGTGCTAGTGGTTTGGTGCGGGGCCCGGAAGCTTTCTTT. V is TRBV12-5 and J is TRBJ1-1, with TRBD1 as a possible D gene (5 bases). Trimming stripped 0 bases from V and 8 bases from J, with 10 bases between. The CDR3 is 13 residues long. The germline CDR1 and CDR2 sequences are LGHNT and FRNRAP.

The rearrangement links TRBV19 to TRBJ2-3; the match to TRBD2 covers 9 bases. The CDR3 loop spans 16 amino acids. V lost 3 bases, J lost 13 bases, and 17 bases stayed unmatched. Germline V CDR1 and CDR2: LNHDA, SQIVND (reference sequence). The CDR3 loop reads CASSMPQAAGGFTKYF. The CDR3, as DNA: TGTGCCAGTAGTATGCCCCAGGCGGCGGGGGGGTTTACCAAGTATTTT.

The sample holds one count of this clone. The genes are TRBV27 and TRBJ1-3, with D unclear. The CDR3 extends over 13 amino acids. Trimming removed 6 bases at V and 0 bases at J, with 6 bases between. Germline V gives CDR1 MNHEY, CDR2 SMNVEV (reference sequence). CDR3 sequence reads: CASSPLSGNTIYF. In DNA, the CDR3 is TGTGCCAGCAGCCCACTCTCTGGAAACACCATATATTTT.

V gene TRBV7-3 combines with J gene TRBJ1-1; D possibly corresponds to TRBD1 (6 bases). From germline, CDR1 is SGHTA and CDR2 FQGTGA. CDR3 length equals 13 residues. The ends were cut back, 3 bases at V and 7 bases at J, with 12 bases in the middle. Here the CDR3 reads CASSLDQGSEAFF. CDR3 nucleotides: TGTGCCAGCAGCTTGGACCAGGGGAGTGAAGCTTTCTTT. The full variable domain, rest sourced from reference TRBV7-3 and TRBJ1-1, is GAGVSQTPSNKVTEKGKYVELRCDPISGHTALYWYRQSLGQGPEFLIYFQGTGAADDSGLPNDRFFAVRPEGSVSTLKIQRTERGDSAVYLCASSLDQGSEAFFGQGTRLTVV.

Only a few counts were recorded for this clone. The V call is TRBV7-8, the J call TRBJ1-2; D is uncertain. This CDR3 contains 13 residues. The V gene's germline CDR1 is SGHVS and CDR2 FQNEAQ. V lost 1 base, J lost 2 bases, and 5 bases lay in between. Here the CDR3 DNA reads TGTGCCAGCAGCTTAGGCAGGAACTATGGCTACACCTTC. It translates to CASSLGRNYGYTF.